The 7 T cell receptor beta chains below all came from one sample that was sequenced in a study of immune evolution from preneoplasia to lung adenocarcinoma. TCRdb's table, derived via immunoSEQ multiplex PCR, lists solely in-frame clones and lacks some. Of tens of thousands of clones listed, 74% are singletons. Material for sequencing was FFPE invasive lung adenocarcinoma tissue. These receptors came from a person between 55 and 69 years old with lung adenocarcinoma.

The chain couples TRBV5-1 to TRBJ2-3; the match to TRBD2 covers 15 bases. Germline CDR1 reads SGHRS; CDR2 reads YFSETQ. CDR3 length: 17 amino acids. V was pared by 3 bases and J by 6 bases, with 8 bases of the junction left unmatched. CDR3 coding DNA: TGCGCCAGCAGCTACGGACTAGCGGGAGGGGTTGCGGATACGCAGTATTTT. Its translation: CASSYGLAGGVADTQYF.

V and J are TRBV6-1 and TRBJ2-1; D might be TRBD1 (6 bases). CDR1 is MNHNS and CDR2 is SASEGT in the germline V gene. The CDR3 runs 15 residues. Trimming took 3 bases from V and 8 from J, leaving 17 bases between them. The CDR3 DNA reads TGTGCCAGCAGTGACGCTACAGGGAGTTGGGATGAGCAGTTCTTC. Translating it yields CASSDATGSWDEQFF.

The chain links TRBV6-5 to TRBJ2-7; D remains ambiguous. Trimming took off 6 bases at V and 4 bases at J, with 19 bases between the two ends. The germline V gene encodes CDR1 MNHEY and CDR2 SVGAGI. The CDR3 is made up of 15 amino acids. The CDR3 bases are TGTGCCAGCAGCAACCCCAAGGCCGGTTTGTACGAGCAGTACTTC. This gives the protein CASSNPKAGLYEQYF.

The chain is built from TRBV19 and TRBJ2-1, with D perhaps matching TRBD2 (6 bases). The CDR3 spans 15 residues. V was cut by 1 base and J by 9 bases, with 16 bases left in between. Germline values: CDR1 LNHDA, CDR2 SQIVND (reference sequence). The CDR3 is CASSIGGMARVEQFF. The CDR3 DNA follows: TGTGCCAGTAGTATAGGCGGGATGGCCCGGGTTGAGCAGTTCTTC.

V gene TRBV28 combines with J gene TRBJ1-5; 10 bases align to TRBD1. Germline V CDR1 and CDR2: MDHEN, SYDVKM. V lost 5 bases and J lost 5; bases outside the gene matches: 6. CDR3 length: 15 amino acids. The CDR3 here is CASSEPGQGYQPQHF. CDR3 coding DNA: TGTGCCAGCAGTGAACCGGGACAGGGGTATCAGCCCCAGCATTTT.

V is TRBV7-2 and J is TRBJ2-7; a weak D match, TRBD1 (5 bases). The CDR3 is 14 residues long. V shed 2 bases and J shed 3 bases, with 11 bases lying between them. The germline gives CDR1 SGHTA, CDR2 FQGNSA. The CDR3 bases are TGTGCCAGCAGCTTAATGGCAGGGCACTACGAGCAGTACTTC. Translating gives CASSLMAGHYEQYF. The variable domain in full, completed from reference TRBV7-2 and TRBJ2-7, reads GAGVSQSPSNKVTEKGKDVELRCDPISGHTALYWYRQSLGQGLEFLIYFQGNSAPDKSGLPSDRFSAERTGGSVSTLTIQRTQQEDSAVYLCASSLMAGHYEQYFGPGTRLTVT.

V gene TRBV4-1 combines with J gene TRBJ2-7; possibly TRBD2 for D (7 bases). This CDR3 region has 15 residues. Germline V CDR1 and CDR2: MGHRA, YSYEKL. The germline V and J ends were trimmed by 1 base and 2 bases, with 12 bases remaining between them. CDR3 sequence: CASSQARGGPYEQYF. As DNA, the CDR3 is TGCGCCAGCAGCCAAGCAAGGGGGGGTCCCTACGAGCAGTACTTC.